This T cell receptor (beta chain) is drawn from a study of regulatory T cells in long-lasting Graves disease. The wider study: Graves' patients who were just diagnosed had used antithyroid drugs for under 3 months.

Germline V lookup: CDR1 SGHAT, CDR2 FQNNGV. The length of the CDR3 is 13 residues. The J segment lost 6 bases and the V segment lost 8 bases, leaving 6 bases of the junction unmatched. Study conclusions and caveats: Accuracy may have suffered from the small sample size.

As for this clonotype: Its matching antigen is unknown.

Relying on iRepertoire HTBI primers and Arm-PCR of CDR3 regions, the team built TCR beta libraries. TCRdb re-derived calls from the multiplex PCR reads in MiXCR, one entry per CDR3 protein. The sample carries some 230,000 distinct CDR3 sequences, around 20% recorded once. The time point here: newly diagnosed GD, antithyroid drugs for less than 3 months. Scientists built the TCR library using RNA that was extracted from PBMCs. The TCR comes from a female donor with Graves disease. Here the sequenced sample was peripheral blood mononuclear cells (PBMCs), taken at new diagnosis, from a patient treated with antithyroid drugs. The rearrangement joins TRBV11-2 to TRBJ2-2; 7 bases align to TRBD2. This chain's CDR3 is CASSRGDSGELFF. CDR3 sequence (DNA): TGTGCCAGCTCCCGGGGGGACTCCGGGGAGCTGTTTTTT.